The entry below gives a single T cell receptor beta chain sequence along with its context. Per germline, CDR1 SGHTA and CDR2 FQGTGA. The CDR3 consists of 19 residues. V gave up 5 bases and J gave up 4 bases; unmatched junction bases: 18. This entry belongs to a study of Tregs in tolerant kidney transplant recipients. Study in general: The nonmyeloablative bone marrow transplants came from related graft donors, with transient mixed chimerism.

This table comes from immunoSEQ multiplex PCR, and its TCRdb copy is limited to in-frame clones, with some not included. The sample contains 60,000 to 95,000 clones, 98% of which appear only once. The starting material was CD4+ T cells from blood, obtained before the transplant. This chain links TRBV7-3 with TRBJ2-2, with TRBD2 identical over 8 bases. The receptor was isolated from a human donor who received a combined kidney and bone marrow transplant. CDR3 coding DNA: TGTGCCAGCAGCCCCATCAGCCTAGCGGGCCGCGACGGCACCGGGGAGCTGTTTTTT. Translated, it gives CASSPISLAGRDGTGELFF.